This TCR beta chain was sequenced for a study of CD4 T cells in relation to SARS-CoV-2 and coronaviruses. Study overall: ViraFEST: approximately 10-day antigen culture of PBMCs, then TCR beta CDR3 sequencing.

Notes on this clone: What it binds is not known.

Unexposed donor CD4+ T cells date from about 2011-2018, before the COVID-19 pandemic. After about 10 days of culture, CD4+ T cells were isolated. Cells permitting, SARS-CoV-2 S/N and four cold-coronavirus spikes were tested on unexposed-donor CD4+ T cells. Cultures received half-medium IL-2 refreshes on days 3 and 7. Trimming took off 4 bases at V and 6 bases at J, with 14 bases between the two ends. Germline CDR1 reads LGHDT; CDR2 reads YNNKEL (reference sequence). This CDR3 has 14 residues. TCRdb keeps only in-frame clones here, not all; method: immunoSEQ multiplex PCR. Altogether about 21,000 clones are present, 60% to 80% being singletons, with the ten largest covering around 10%.

Sequencing used CD4+ T cells from PBMCs, cultured in vitro. The TCR was taken from a human donor in good health. The chain links TRBV3-1 (or the pseudogene TRBV3-2) to TRBJ2-3, with D perhaps matching TRBD1 (5 bases). The CDR3 spells CASSPRAVGDTQYF. CDR3 in DNA: TGTGCCAGCAGCCCCAGGGCAGTCGGCGATACGCAGTATTTT.